A single T cell receptor (beta chain) is shown here with its context. This sample is drawn from a study of CD8 T cells in Susac syndrome. With 4 bases clipped from V and 5 bases from J, the junction kept 10 bases outside the gene matches. The CDR3 loop spans 15 amino acids. Germline V gene sequence: CDR1 KGHSH, CDR2 LQKENI. It was with random hexamers that 0.5 to 1 ug RNA was reverse transcribed. The TCR beta CDR3 was amplified by immunoSEQ multiplex PCR across 54 Vbeta, 13 Jbeta. MiXCR was run by TCRdb on the immunoSEQ multiplex PCR reads, yielding one entry per CDR3 protein. The sample has around 160,000 distinct CDR3 sequences, approximately 94% seen once. Blood CD8+ and CD4+ T cells underwent high-throughput TCR beta sequencing. Treatment-naive patients with stable or active relapsing-remitting disease served as multiple sclerosis controls. The authors negatively isolated CD8+ and CD4+ T cells and FACS-enriched TEMRA cells.

Sequences were obtained from CD4+ T cells from PBMCs. The receptor was isolated from a human donor with multiple sclerosis. V usage is TRBV18 and J usage is TRBJ2-5, with 7 bases that match TRBD1. In DNA, the CDR3 is TGTGCCAGCTCACTACGACAGGGATCCGTGGAGACCCAGTACTTC. This gives the protein CASSLRQGSVETQYF.